The 5 T cell receptor beta chains given below trace back to one sample, sequenced in a study of T-cell memory formation after mild COVID-19. MiXCR, applied by TCRdb to the 5' RACE reads, yields one record per CDR3 protein. The sample shows more than 300,000 distinct CDR3 sequences, 20% to 25% of them seen only once. Sequenced material: PBMCs or a T cell subset sorted from them (not recorded which). The receptors originated from a man younger than 35 who had mild COVID-19 (a few samples of this study predate the infection). Cell type and time point are not known.

This clonotype was seen a handful of times. V usage is TRBV20-1 and J usage is TRBJ2-1; 9 positions agree with TRBD2. Germline trimming cut 3 bases from V and 6 bases from J; bases unmatched to any gene: 12. The CDR3 length is 16 residues. Per germline, CDR1 DFQATT and CDR2 SNEGSKA (reference sequence). The CDR3 sequence is CSARIGGGVIINEQFF. CDR3 bases: TGCAGTGCTAGGATCGGCGGGGGGGTTATAATCAATGAGCAGTTCTTC.

V usage is TRBV20-1 and J usage is TRBJ2-7, with 10 bases matching TRBD2. The CDR3 consists of 15 residues. The germline V gene encodes CDR1 DFQATT and CDR2 SNEGSKA (reference sequence). The V segment lost 2 bases and the J segment 2 bases; nucleotides outside the gene matches: 6. CDR3: CSARPRTSGTYEQYF. Here the CDR3 DNA reads TGCAGTGCTAGACCTAGGACTAGCGGAACCTACGAGCAGTACTTC.

CDR3 protein: CASSRQGLDNSPLHF. The DNA for the CDR3 is TGTGCCAGCAGCCGTCAGGGGTTGGATAATTCACCCCTCCACTTT. The chain employs TRBV7-2 and TRBJ1-6; maybe TRBD1 (6 bases). Trimming stripped 5 bases from V and 5 bases from J, with 13 bases between. The CDR3 contains 15 residues. Per the germline V gene, CDR1 is SGHTA and CDR2 is FQGNSA.

The chain carries TRBV7-9 and TRBJ1-1; no clear D. V was shortened by 4 bases and J by 3 bases, with 6 bases between the two germline ends. Germline lookup yields CDR1 SEHNR and CDR2 FQNEAQ (reference sequence). This CDR3 is 12 amino acids long. CDR3 region: CASSSRDTEAFF. The CDR3 region has the DNA TGTGCCAGCAGCTCTAGGGACACTGAAGCTTTCTTT.

V gene TRBV5-1 combines with J gene TRBJ2-1, with D possibly TRBD1 on 6 matching bases. V was trimmed by 4 bases and J by 10 bases, leaving 24 bases between them. Germline V lookup: CDR1 SGHRS, CDR2 YFSETQ. The CDR3 contains 16 residues. The CDR3 DNA follows: TGCGCCAGCAGCCCGGGACCAGGGGCCCGCGTCGGGGAGCAGTTCTTC. Amino acids: CASSPGPGARVGEQFF.